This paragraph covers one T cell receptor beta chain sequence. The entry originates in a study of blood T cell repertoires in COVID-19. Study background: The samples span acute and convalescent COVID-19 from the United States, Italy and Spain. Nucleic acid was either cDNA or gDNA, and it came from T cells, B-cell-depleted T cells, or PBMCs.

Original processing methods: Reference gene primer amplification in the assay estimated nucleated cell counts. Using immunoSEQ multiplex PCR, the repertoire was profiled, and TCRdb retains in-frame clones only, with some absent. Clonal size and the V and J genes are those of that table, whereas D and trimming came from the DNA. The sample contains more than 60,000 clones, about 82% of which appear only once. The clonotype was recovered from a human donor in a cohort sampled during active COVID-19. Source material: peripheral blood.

CDR3 region: CASSAGRGPLSNYGYTF. The CDR3 nucleotides read TGTGCCAGCAGCGCCGGGAGGGGACCTCTGTCTAACTATGGCTACACCTTC. J is TRBJ1-2 and V is TRBV9; D may be TRBD1 (5 bases). V lost 3 bases, J lost 0 bases, and 18 bases lay in between. Germline V gives CDR1 SGDLS, CDR2 YYNGEE. The CDR3 consists of 17 residues.